This TCR beta chain was obtained from a study of molecular identifiers for immune sequencing clone quantification. Germline V gene lookup returns CDR1 MNHEY and CDR2 SVGEGT. The CDR3 is 16 residues long. V dropped 3 bases and J dropped 3; count of bases not matched to a gene: 9. Preparation methods for the bulk TCR libraries were those previously described, with listed TCR primers. TCRdb re-derived calls from the PCR reads in MiXCR, one entry per CDR3 protein. The table includes roughly 320,000 distinct CDR3 sequences, about 23% detected once. The sample consisted of naive CD8+ T cells from blood, with Jurkat cell RNA spiked in. Subset defined: FACS-sorted CD8+CD4-CCR7+CD45RA+ naive T cells. The chain joins TRBV6-2 or TRBV6-3 to TRBJ2-7; TRBD2 aligns across 9 bases. The sequence was collected from a human donor in good health. Some libraries in this study had Jurkat cell RNA spiked in. CDR3 residues: CASSYLRLAGVYEQYF. The CDR3 DNA reads as TGTGCCAGCAGTTATCTTCGTTTAGCGGGAGTCTACGAGCAGTACTTC.